The clone carrying this T cell receptor (beta chain) was seen only a few times. Its target is not known. Both iRepertoire HTBI primers and Arm-PCR of CDR3 regions were used to build the TCR beta libraries. From the multiplex PCR reads, TCRdb called clonotypes with MiXCR, one entry per CDR3 protein. This sample yields 360,000 or so distinct CDR3 sequences, of which about 23% are seen a single time; around a quarter belongs to the top ten. Described time point: persistent/refractory GD, antithyroid drugs over 5 years with positive TRAb. After RNA was extracted from PBMCs, the TCR library was made from it. The V and J ends lost 5 bases and 0 bases respectively, with 11 bases between them. The CDR3 loop spans 15 amino acids. Per the germline V gene, CDR1 is MDHEN and CDR2 is SYDVKM. The data are from a study of regulatory T cells in long-lasting Graves disease. The study, taken as a whole, reports: Possibly, accuracy suffered from the small sample size. TRBV28, TRBJ1-2 and TRBJ2-5 were segments that persistent disease favored.

The chain is built from TRBV28 and TRBJ1-3; D unclear. The receptor's source is a woman aged 40 to 49 with Graves disease. This material consisted of peripheral blood mononuclear cells (PBMCs), taken when the disease was refractory, from a patient treated with antithyroid drugs. The CDR3 region has the DNA TGTGCCAGCAGTGACCTGTCGCCCTCTGGAAACACCATATATTTT. Protein: CASSDLSPSGNTIYF.